This is a list of T cell receptor beta chains from one sample in a study of T cells in localized non-small cell lung cancer. Clones were read by immunoSEQ multiplex PCR, and TCRdb kept only the in-frame ones, dropping some. The table has fewer than 75,000 clones, roughly 84% seen once. The source was peripheral blood, collected before any cancer treatment. These TCRs come from a female donor aged 60 or older with stage I lung adenocarcinoma. Both conserved end residues are part of each CDR3. A D gene is named only where the DNA matches it firmly. Only some rows state a clone size, as once, few, many or a class for expanded clones.

clone_size: .; d_call: .; j_call: TRBJ1-1; v_call: TRBV7-9; cdr3_nt: TGTGCCAGCAGCAGCCGATACCGGGACCCTAAGTTAGGTGAAGCTTTCTTT; cdr3_aa: CASSSRYRDPKLGEAFF
clone_size: .; d_call: TRBD1; j_call: TRBJ2-5; v_call: TRBV7-6; cdr3_nt: TGTGCCAGCTCCCGGGACAGGGGAAGGGTAGGCCAGTACTTC; cdr3_aa: CASSRDRGRVGQYF
clone_size: once; d_call: TRBD1; j_call: TRBJ2-2; v_call: TRBV7-2; cdr3_nt: TGTGCCAGCAGCTTGGACAGGTACACCGGGGAGCTGTTTTTT; cdr3_aa: CASSLDRYTGELFF
clone_size: once; d_call: TRBD1; j_call: TRBJ1-5; v_call: TRBV7-2; cdr3_nt: TGTGCCAGCAGCCGTGGGACAGGAGAACAGCCCCAGCATTTT; cdr3_aa: CASSRGTGEQPQHF
clone_size: .; d_call: .; j_call: TRBJ1-2; v_call: TRBV11-3; cdr3_nt: TGTGCCAGCAGCCCTCCCCGGCACGGAAAAACCTTC; cdr3_aa: CASSPPRHGKTF
clone_size: .; d_call: .; j_call: TRBJ2-1; v_call: TRBV27; cdr3_nt: TGTGCCAGTAGTTTACAGGGCAACTACAATGAGCAGTTCTTC; cdr3_aa: CASSLQGNYNEQFF
clone_size: once; d_call: .; j_call: TRBJ1-2; v_call: TRBV19; cdr3_nt: TGTGCCAGTAGTGCGCAGGGCGTTAACTATGGCTACACCTTC; cdr3_aa: CASSAQGVNYGYTF
clone_size: .; d_call: .; j_call: TRBJ2-1; v_call: TRBV19; cdr3_nt: TGTGCCAGTAGTATAGGTACTAGCTTCTATGAGCAGTTCTTC; cdr3_aa: CASSIGTSFYEQFF
clone_size: once; d_call: TRBD1; j_call: TRBJ2-7; v_call: TRBV2; cdr3_nt: TGTGCCAGCATGGGACAGGGAGGGTACGAGCAGTACTTC; cdr3_aa: CASMGQGGYEQYF
clone_size: .; d_call: TRBD1; j_call: TRBJ2-3; v_call: TRBV28; cdr3_nt: TGTGCCAGCAGTTTAGAAAGGGGGCGCGTTACGCAGTATTTT; cdr3_aa: CASSLERGRVTQYF
clone_size: .; d_call: TRBD2; j_call: TRBJ2-1; v_call: TRBV15; cdr3_nt: TGTGCCACCAGCAGAGATCTGCTAGCGGGAGGCTCTGAGCAGTTCTTC; cdr3_aa: CATSRDLLAGGSEQFF
clone_size: .; d_call: .; j_call: TRBJ1-2; v_call: TRBV9; cdr3_nt: TGTGCCAGCAGCGTAGGGTCCCCACCCAGGGGTGGCTACACCTTC; cdr3_aa: CASSVGSPPRGGYTF
clone_size: .; d_call: .; j_call: TRBJ2-7; v_call: TRBV28; cdr3_nt: TGTGCCAGTCGCGGAGGGAGCTCCTACGAGCAGTACTTC; cdr3_aa: CASRGGSSYEQYF
clone_size: .; d_call: TRBD1; j_call: TRBJ1-5; v_call: TRBV10-3; cdr3_nt: TGTGCCATCAGTGGAGAATCGGGACAGGGTTGGAATCAGCCCCAGCATTTT; cdr3_aa: CAISGESGQGWNQPQHF
clone_size: .; d_call: .; j_call: TRBJ1-5; v_call: TRBV6-1; cdr3_nt: TGTGCCAGCAGTGGTCTAGGGGGGGTGGGGAATCAGCCCCAGCATTTT; cdr3_aa: CASSGLGGVGNQPQHF
clone_size: .; d_call: .; j_call: TRBJ2-5; v_call: TRBV7-8; cdr3_nt: TGTGCCAGCAGCTTTTTCGGACAGACGTCGGAGACCCAGTACTTC; cdr3_aa: CASSFFGQTSETQYF
clone_size: .; d_call: .; j_call: TRBJ1-3; v_call: TRBV29-1; cdr3_nt: TGCAGCGCATCCTTCGTGGAGGGGACCATATATTTT; cdr3_aa: CSASFVEGTIYF
clone_size: .; d_call: .; j_call: TRBJ1-2; v_call: TRBV15; cdr3_nt: TGTGCCACCAGCAGGGTTGCATGGGGAGCCAACGGCTACACCTTC; cdr3_aa: CATSRVAWGANGYTF
clone_size: .; d_call: TRBD2; j_call: TRBJ2-1; v_call: TRBV5-4; cdr3_nt: TGTGCCAGCAGCCCACCGGGGACTAGCGGGAGCCTCAATGAGCAGTTCTTC; cdr3_aa: CASSPPGTSGSLNEQFF
clone_size: .; d_call: .; j_call: TRBJ1-6; v_call: TRBV7-9; cdr3_nt: TGTGCCAGCAGCCGGGAACTTGATAATTCACCCCTCCACTTT; cdr3_aa: CASSRELDNSPLHF
clone_size: .; d_call: .; j_call: TRBJ2-1; v_call: TRBV14; cdr3_nt: TGTGCCAGCAGCCAAGATTCCCCTTTCTACAATGAGCAGTTCTTC; cdr3_aa: CASSQDSPFYNEQFF
clone_size: .; d_call: .; j_call: TRBJ2-6; v_call: TRBV4-2; cdr3_nt: TGTGCCAGCAGCCGCACAGGGTACTCTGGGGCCAACGTCCTGACTTTC; cdr3_aa: CASSRTGYSGANVLTF
clone_size: .; d_call: .; j_call: TRBJ1-1; v_call: TRBV9; cdr3_nt: TGTGCCAGCAGTGCCGGACCGAACACTGAAGCTTTCTTT; cdr3_aa: CASSAGPNTEAFF
clone_size: .; d_call: .; j_call: TRBJ1-1; v_call: TRBV7-9; cdr3_nt: TGTGCCAGCAGCTTAGCTTTGGGCAGGGGCCTCTTGAACACTGAAGCTTTCTTT; cdr3_aa: CASSLALGRGLLNTEAFF
clone_size: .; d_call: .; j_call: TRBJ1-4; v_call: TRBV13; cdr3_nt: TGTGCCAGCAGCTTAAGGGGCAGGACTTCAACTAATGAAAAACTGTTTTTT; cdr3_aa: CASSLRGRTSTNEKLFF
clone_size: .; d_call: TRBD1; j_call: TRBJ1-5; v_call: TRBV7-8; cdr3_nt: TGTGCCAGCAGCTCGGACAGGTATAGCAATCAGCCCCAGCATTTT; cdr3_aa: CASSSDRYSNQPQHF
clone_size: .; d_call: .; j_call: TRBJ2-1; v_call: TRBV7-9; cdr3_nt: TGTGCCAGCAGCTTAGAACGGAGGCAGTTCTTC; cdr3_aa: CASSLERRQFF
clone_size: .; d_call: TRBD2; j_call: TRBJ2-3; v_call: TRBV4-1; cdr3_nt: TGCGCCAGCAGCCAGGCAGGGTTTAGCGGGTTAACAGATACGCAGTATTTT; cdr3_aa: CASSQAGFSGLTDTQYF
clone_size: .; d_call: .; j_call: TRBJ2-3; v_call: TRBV10-1; cdr3_nt: TGCGCCAGCAGTGGTTCCGCGACGGGTCGGGGCACAGATACGCAGTATTTT; cdr3_aa: CASSGSATGRGTDTQYF
clone_size: .; d_call: .; j_call: TRBJ2-7; v_call: TRBV6-6; cdr3_nt: TGTGCCAGCACTCCCTCGGGCGGGACTGGGGAGCAGTACTTC; cdr3_aa: CASTPSGGTGEQYF
clone_size: .; d_call: .; j_call: TRBJ1-5; v_call: TRBV7-2; cdr3_nt: TGTGCCAGCAGCTCCGCTTTGCGCAATCAGCCCCAGCATTTT; cdr3_aa: CASSSALRNQPQHF
clone_size: .; d_call: .; j_call: TRBJ2-1; v_call: TRBV4-1; cdr3_nt: TGCGCCAGCAGCCAAGTGGCGCGTAATGAGCAGTTCTTC; cdr3_aa: CASSQVARNEQFF
clone_size: .; d_call: TRBD2; j_call: TRBJ2-5; v_call: TRBV15; cdr3_nt: TGTGCCACCAGCAGAGAGCAAGCCCGGAGGATCGGGGGGTTGGAGACCCAGTACTTC; cdr3_aa: CATSREQARRIGGLETQYF
clone_size: .; d_call: TRBD2; j_call: TRBJ2-1; v_call: TRBV7-6; cdr3_nt: TGTGCCAGCAGCCAAAGGGGGACTAGCGGGTTTAATGAGCAGTTCTTC; cdr3_aa: CASSQRGTSGFNEQFF
clone_size: .; d_call: .; j_call: TRBJ1-1; v_call: TRBV27; cdr3_nt: TGTGCCAGCAGGCCCCCGGTGAGCACTGAAGCTTTCTTT; cdr3_aa: CASRPPVSTEAFF
clone_size: .; d_call: TRBD2; j_call: TRBJ2-3; v_call: TRBV19; cdr3_nt: TGTGCCAGTACCCGAGGGGTAGCGGGGGGCCTCAGCACAGATACGCAGTATTTT; cdr3_aa: CASTRGVAGGLSTDTQYF
clone_size: .; d_call: .; j_call: TRBJ2-2; v_call: TRBV18; cdr3_nt: TGTGCCAGCTCCCCCCCCAGCATCAGAGCCGGGGAGCTGTTTTTT; cdr3_aa: CASSPPSIRAGELFF
clone_size: .; d_call: TRBD2; j_call: TRBJ2-1; v_call: TRBV28; cdr3_nt: TGTGCCAGCACAGAACTAGCGGGAGGAAGGAATGAGCAGTTCTTC; cdr3_aa: CASTELAGGRNEQFF
clone_size: .; d_call: .; j_call: TRBJ2-3; v_call: TRBV5-4; cdr3_nt: TGTGCCAGCAGCTTCGACGGACAGCTCACAGATACGCAGTATTTT; cdr3_aa: CASSFDGQLTDTQYF
clone_size: few; d_call: TRBD1; j_call: TRBJ1-1; v_call: TRBV10-3; cdr3_nt: TGTGCCATCAGATCGGGACAGGGGGACACTGAAGCTTTCTTT; cdr3_aa: CAIRSGQGDTEAFF
clone_size: .; d_call: .; j_call: TRBJ2-1; v_call: TRBV4-1; cdr3_nt: TGCGCCAGCAGCCATGGCCGGGCCCAAGAGCAGTTCTTC; cdr3_aa: CASSHGRAQEQFF
clone_size: .; d_call: .; j_call: TRBJ1-1; v_call: TRBV29-1; cdr3_nt: TGCAGCGGGACAGAGGCCGTCGTGAACACTGAAGCTTTCTTT; cdr3_aa: CSGTEAVVNTEAFF
clone_size: .; d_call: TRBD2; j_call: TRBJ2-3; v_call: TRBV5-1; cdr3_nt: TGCGCCAGCAGCTTGTCCCTAGCGGGGGGTTCCCCCACAGATACGCAGTATTTT; cdr3_aa: CASSLSLAGGSPTDTQYF
clone_size: once; d_call: .; j_call: TRBJ1-3; v_call: TRBV5-1; cdr3_nt: TGCGCCAGCAGCTTGGACGGGGGAAGGGAGGGGCGGAGAAACACCATATATTTT; cdr3_aa: CASSLDGGREGRRNTIYF
clone_size: .; d_call: TRBD1; j_call: TRBJ2-5; v_call: TRBV6-1; cdr3_nt: TGTGCCAGCAGTGAAGGGGGGACAGGGGTGATGGAGACCCAGTACTTC; cdr3_aa: CASSEGGTGVMETQYF
clone_size: .; d_call: .; j_call: TRBJ1-1; v_call: TRBV6-5; cdr3_nt: TGTGCCAGCAGTTACTCAAGGGGTTGGAACACTGAAGCTTTCTTT; cdr3_aa: CASSYSRGWNTEAFF
clone_size: .; d_call: .; j_call: TRBJ1-2; v_call: TRBV19; cdr3_nt: TGTGCCAGTATCTCGACAGAAACCAACTATGGCTACACCTTC; cdr3_aa: CASISTETNYGYTF
clone_size: once; d_call: .; j_call: TRBJ2-3; v_call: TRBV10-3; cdr3_nt: TGTGCCATCAGTGAGTTTTTGGATACGCAGTATTTT; cdr3_aa: CAISEFLDTQYF
clone_size: .; d_call: TRBD1; j_call: TRBJ2-2; v_call: TRBV6-4; cdr3_nt: TGTGCCAGCAGTGCCATGACAGGGGCCGGGGAGCTGTTTTTT; cdr3_aa: CASSAMTGAGELFF
clone_size: .; d_call: .; j_call: TRBJ1-5; v_call: TRBV5-1; cdr3_nt: TGCGCCAGCAGCTCATGGGGGGGTAGCAATCAGCCCCAGCATTTT; cdr3_aa: CASSSWGGSNQPQHF
clone_size: few; d_call: .; j_call: TRBJ1-2; v_call: TRBV7-2; cdr3_nt: TGTGCCAGCAGCTTAAGCAACAACGGGGGTGGCTACACCTTC; cdr3_aa: CASSLSNNGGGYTF
clone_size: .; d_call: .; j_call: TRBJ2-3; v_call: TRBV10-1; cdr3_nt: TGCGCCAGCATAGGAGGGGGAGGCGGGAGAGGCGCAGATACGCAGTATTTT; cdr3_aa: CASIGGGGGRGADTQYF
clone_size: .; d_call: TRBD2; j_call: TRBJ2-7; v_call: TRBV6-1; cdr3_nt: TGTGCCAGCAGTTCCACGCGGGGGGGCGAGCAGTACTTC; cdr3_aa: CASSSTRGGEQYF
clone_size: .; d_call: .; j_call: TRBJ1-1; v_call: TRBV10-1; cdr3_nt: TGCGCCAGCAAACGGGACGTAGGTAACACTGAAGCTTTCTTT; cdr3_aa: CASKRDVGNTEAFF
clone_size: .; d_call: .; j_call: TRBJ2-7; v_call: TRBV4-3; cdr3_nt: TGCGCCAGCAGCCAAGAATTCCAGCGGAGTTACGAGCAGTACTTC; cdr3_aa: CASSQEFQRSYEQYF
clone_size: .; d_call: TRBD2; j_call: TRBJ2-5; v_call: TRBV4-1; cdr3_nt: TGCGCCAGCAGCCAAGGGGGGACTAGCGGGGCCCAAGAGACCCAGTACTTC; cdr3_aa: CASSQGGTSGAQETQYF
clone_size: .; d_call: .; j_call: TRBJ1-1; v_call: TRBV27; cdr3_nt: TGTGCCAGCAGTCTGGGGGGGTTTCTGGTCAACTCTGAAGCTTTCTTT; cdr3_aa: CASSLGGFLVNSEAFF
clone_size: .; d_call: TRBD1; j_call: TRBJ2-2; v_call: TRBV29-1; cdr3_nt: TGCAGCGGCGGGACAGGGGGGCCCGGGGAGCTGTTTTTT; cdr3_aa: CSGGTGGPGELFF
clone_size: once; d_call: .; j_call: TRBJ2-5; v_call: TRBV7-8; cdr3_nt: TGTGCCAGCAGCTTAGCGGTTGGGACCCAGTACTTC; cdr3_aa: CASSLAVGTQYF
clone_size: .; d_call: .; j_call: TRBJ2-7; v_call: TRBV25-1; cdr3_nt: TGTGCCAGCAGTGAATTCTTCACTAGCAACGCCTACGAGCAGTACTTC; cdr3_aa: CASSEFFTSNAYEQYF